The rows below give T cell receptor beta chains drawn from one sample of a study of response to subunit inactivated influenza vaccine. TCRdb re-called the RT-PCR reads through MiXCR, storing one row per CDR3 protein. Among a few hundred thousand distinct CDR3 sequences listed, 12% were seen once. Sample: non-naive T cells sorted from PBMCs, taken about 14 days before vaccination. Receptor source: a man in his forties or fifties who received an inactivated influenza vaccine. Both conserved end residues are part of each CDR3. A D gene is named only where the DNA matches it firmly. Part of the rows lack a size; the others show once, few, many or a class for expanded clones.

d_gene: TRBD1
j_gene: TRBJ2-1
v_gene: TRBV7-2
abundance: few
CDR3nt: TGTGCCAGCACCACGGACAGGGGGTCTTTGGAGCAGTTCTTC
CDR3aa: CASTTDRGSLEQFF

d_gene: TRBD2
j_gene: TRBJ2-5
v_gene: TRBV12-3/TRBV12-4
abundance: few
CDR3nt: TGTGCCAGCAGTTTGGGTAGCGGGGGGGCCCTGGAGACCCAGTACTTC
CDR3aa: CASSLGSGGALETQYF

d_gene: .
j_gene: TRBJ2-5
v_gene: TRBV6-1
abundance: few
CDR3nt: TGTGCCAGCAGTCCCCCCGGGGGGCGAGAGACCCAGTACTTC
CDR3aa: CASSPPGGRETQYF

d_gene: .
j_gene: TRBJ1-6
v_gene: TRBV7-6
abundance: many
CDR3nt: TGTGCCAGCAGCTTAGTGGACACAGGGAGCTCCTATAATTCACCCCTCCACTTT
CDR3aa: CASSLVDTGSSYNSPLHF

d_gene: TRBD2
j_gene: TRBJ2-7
v_gene: TRBV7-8
abundance: .
CDR3nt: TGTGCCAGCAGCTTTTTCGGGGAGGGACTAGGCGAGCAGTACTTC
CDR3aa: CASSFFGEGLGEQYF

d_gene: .
j_gene: TRBJ1-1
v_gene: TRBV7-9
abundance: few
CDR3nt: TGTGCCAATGGACAGATGAACACTGAAGCTTTCTTT
CDR3aa: CANGQMNTEAFF

d_gene: .
j_gene: TRBJ2-5
v_gene: TRBV5-1
abundance: few
CDR3nt: TGCGCCAGCACCCTGACCTGGCGGGGAAATAAAGAGACCCAGTACTTC
CDR3aa: CASTLTWRGNKETQYF

d_gene: .
j_gene: TRBJ1-1
v_gene: TRBV20-1
abundance: few
CDR3nt: TGCAGTGCTGGACCCAGGAACACTGAAGCTTTCTTT
CDR3aa: CSAGPRNTEAFF

d_gene: .
j_gene: TRBJ1-2
v_gene: TRBV10-3
abundance: many
CDR3nt: TGTGCCATCCAGACGGCGCCTAACTATGGCTACACCTTC
CDR3aa: CAIQTAPNYGYTF

d_gene: .
j_gene: TRBJ1-2
v_gene: TRBV10-3
abundance: many
CDR3nt: TGTGCCATCAGACAGGAGAACTATGGCTACACCTTC
CDR3aa: CAIRQENYGYTF

d_gene: TRBD2
j_gene: TRBJ2-3
v_gene: TRBV29-1
abundance: .
CDR3nt: TGCAGCGTTGAAGATTGGGCTAGCGGGAGGGAGGTAGATACGCAGTATTTT
CDR3aa: CSVEDWASGREVDTQYF

d_gene: .
j_gene: TRBJ2-1
v_gene: TRBV25-1
abundance: many
CDR3nt: TGTGCCAGCAGTGATGTCCATGAGCAGTTCTTC
CDR3aa: CASSDVHEQFF

d_gene: .
j_gene: TRBJ2-1
v_gene: TRBV6-1
abundance: few
CDR3nt: TGTGCCAGCAGTGGGGGCAGAGGCTCCTACAATGAGCAGTTCTTC
CDR3aa: CASSGGRGSYNEQFF

d_gene: .
j_gene: TRBJ2-5
v_gene: TRBV4-1
abundance: few
CDR3nt: TGCGCCAGCAGCCAAGATCACGGGGTTGGGACCCAGTACTTC
CDR3aa: CASSQDHGVGTQYF

d_gene: TRBD1
j_gene: TRBJ1-6
v_gene: TRBV20-1
abundance: .
CDR3nt: TGCAGTGCTAAAGCTCTGGGACAGGGGGCCAATAATTCACCCCTCCACTTT
CDR3aa: CSAKALGQGANNSPLHF

d_gene: TRBD2
j_gene: TRBJ2-1
v_gene: TRBV24-1
abundance: few
CDR3nt: TGTGCCACCAGTGATCCCGAACTAGCGGGAGGCTTTAATGAGCAGTTCTTC
CDR3aa: CATSDPELAGGFNEQFF

d_gene: .
j_gene: TRBJ1-1
v_gene: TRBV7-8
abundance: .
CDR3nt: TGTGCCAGCAGCGTACAGCGCATGAACACTGAAGCTTTCTTT
CDR3aa: CASSVQRMNTEAFF

d_gene: TRBD1
j_gene: TRBJ2-7
v_gene: TRBV6-5
abundance: few
CDR3nt: TGTGCCAGCAGTTACCTTGTGGGCAGGGGGCTCGACGAGCAGTACTTC
CDR3aa: CASSYLVGRGLDEQYF

d_gene: .
j_gene: TRBJ2-1
v_gene: TRBV7-3
abundance: .
CDR3nt: TGTGCCAGCAGCGGGGACAAGAGCTCCTACAATGAGCAGTTCTTC
CDR3aa: CASSGDKSSYNEQFF

d_gene: .
j_gene: TRBJ2-7
v_gene: TRBV21-1
abundance: .
CDR3nt: TGTGCCAGCAGCAAAAAGGGGGCCCTTGTATCCTACGAGCAGTACTTC
CDR3aa: CASSKKGALVSYEQYF

d_gene: .
j_gene: TRBJ1-1
v_gene: TRBV10-3
abundance: few
CDR3nt: TGTGCCATCAGTGAGTCGTGGGAGGGGGGCACTGAAGCTTTCTTT
CDR3aa: CAISESWEGGTEAFF

d_gene: .
j_gene: TRBJ2-1
v_gene: TRBV9
abundance: few
CDR3nt: TGTGCCAGCAGCGTAGCCCCCGGAAATGAGCAGTTCTTC
CDR3aa: CASSVAPGNEQFF

d_gene: .
j_gene: TRBJ2-2
v_gene: TRBV6-1
abundance: few
CDR3nt: TGTGCCAGCAGTACGTTGCGGAGCAACACCGGGGAGCTGTTTTTT
CDR3aa: CASSTLRSNTGELFF

d_gene: .
j_gene: TRBJ2-3
v_gene: TRBV6-2/TRBV6-3
abundance: few
CDR3nt: TGTGCCAGCAGAAGGGTCTCGAGTACGCAGTATTTT
CDR3aa: CASRRVSSTQYF

d_gene: TRBD1
j_gene: TRBJ2-5
v_gene: TRBV7-2
abundance: .
CDR3nt: TGTGCCAGCAGCTTGCGCAGGGGGCAGAAAGAGACCCAGTACTTC
CDR3aa: CASSLRRGQKETQYF

d_gene: .
j_gene: TRBJ1-3
v_gene: TRBV3-1
abundance: .
CDR3nt: TGTGCCAGCAGCCCGTCAACACGGAACTCTGGAAACACCATATATTTT
CDR3aa: CASSPSTRNSGNTIYF

d_gene: .
j_gene: TRBJ2-2
v_gene: TRBV10-3
abundance: .
CDR3nt: TGTGCCATCAGTGAGTCTCGGTCCCTAAACACCGGGGAGCTGTTTTTT
CDR3aa: CAISESRSLNTGELFF

d_gene: TRBD1
j_gene: TRBJ2-3
v_gene: TRBV20-1
abundance: many
CDR3nt: TGCAGTGCTAGACAGGGGGTGGGTACGCAGTATTTT
CDR3aa: CSARQGVGTQYF

d_gene: TRBD1
j_gene: TRBJ2-2
v_gene: TRBV9
abundance: .
CDR3nt: TGTGCCAGCAGCCCTGGAGGACAGGGGCACACCGGGGAGCTGTTTTTT
CDR3aa: CASSPGGQGHTGELFF

d_gene: TRBD2
j_gene: TRBJ2-3
v_gene: TRBV15
abundance: few
CDR3nt: TGTGCCACCAGCAGAGGGACTAGCGGGAGGCTCATCACAGATACGCAGTATTTT
CDR3aa: CATSRGTSGRLITDTQYF

d_gene: TRBD1
j_gene: TRBJ1-3
v_gene: TRBV4-1
abundance: few
CDR3nt: TGCGCCAGCAGCCTTGGGGACAGGGGCCACTCTGGAAACACCATATATTTT
CDR3aa: CASSLGDRGHSGNTIYF

d_gene: .
j_gene: TRBJ2-1
v_gene: TRBV4-3
abundance: few
CDR3nt: TGCGCCAGCAGCCAAGACCCCGTAACCTACAATGAGCAGTTCTTC
CDR3aa: CASSQDPVTYNEQFF

d_gene: .
j_gene: TRBJ1-1
v_gene: TRBV6-1
abundance: few
CDR3nt: TGTGCCAGCAGCCATACGGGCAGCACTGAAGCTTTCTTT
CDR3aa: CASSHTGSTEAFF

d_gene: TRBD2
j_gene: TRBJ2-5
v_gene: TRBV20-1
abundance: .
CDR3nt: TGCAGTGCCCTACGGACTAGCGGGGGGTTTGAGACCCAGTACTTC
CDR3aa: CSALRTSGGFETQYF

d_gene: .
j_gene: TRBJ2-4
v_gene: TRBV2
abundance: many
CDR3nt: TGTGCCAGCAGTGAATTGAGCGAAACGCTAGCCAAAAACATTCAGTACTTC
CDR3aa: CASSELSETLAKNIQYF

d_gene: TRBD2
j_gene: TRBJ2-1
v_gene: TRBV9
abundance: .
CDR3nt: TGTGCCAGCAGCGTAGACGAAGCGGGAACATACAATGAGCAGTTCTTC
CDR3aa: CASSVDEAGTYNEQFF

d_gene: .
j_gene: TRBJ1-2
v_gene: TRBV4-2
abundance: many
CDR3nt: TGTGCCAGCAGCCAAGATGGAACGGTCTATGGCTACACCTTC
CDR3aa: CASSQDGTVYGYTF

d_gene: .
j_gene: TRBJ1-1
v_gene: TRBV7-2
abundance: .
CDR3nt: TGTGCCAGCAGCTTACAGGCGAGGACTGAAGCTTTCTTT
CDR3aa: CASSLQARTEAFF

d_gene: .
j_gene: TRBJ2-1
v_gene: TRBV5-1
abundance: .
CDR3nt: TGCGCCAGCAGCTTGGCCAAGCCGGGCAATGAGCAGTTCTTC
CDR3aa: CASSLAKPGNEQFF

d_gene: .
j_gene: TRBJ2-1
v_gene: TRBV7-7
abundance: few
CDR3nt: TGTGCTAGCAGCTTAGTGTGGGGGCCCTACAATGAGCAGTTCTTC
CDR3aa: CASSLVWGPYNEQFF

d_gene: .
j_gene: TRBJ1-2
v_gene: TRBV5-1
abundance: many
CDR3nt: TGCGCCAGCAGCTTGGATATCGGATACAACAACTATGGCTACACCTTC
CDR3aa: CASSLDIGYNNYGYTF

d_gene: .
j_gene: TRBJ2-1
v_gene: TRBV18
abundance: .
CDR3nt: TGTGCCAGCTCACCACCTAACAATGAGCAGTTCTTC
CDR3aa: CASSPPNNEQFF

d_gene: .
j_gene: TRBJ2-3
v_gene: TRBV7-9
abundance: many
CDR3nt: TGTGCCAGCAGCTTTGGGACTGGCGGCACAGATACGCAGTATTTT
CDR3aa: CASSFGTGGTDTQYF

d_gene: TRBD2
j_gene: TRBJ2-2
v_gene: TRBV10-2
abundance: many
CDR3nt: TGCGCCAGCAGTGTTAGGCGGGGGACCGGGGAGCTGTTTTTT
CDR3aa: CASSVRRGTGELFF

d_gene: .
j_gene: TRBJ2-2
v_gene: TRBV5-1
abundance: few
CDR3nt: TGCGCCAGCAGCTCGGGACAAGCGAACACCGGGGAGCTGTTTTTT
CDR3aa: CASSSGQANTGELFF

d_gene: TRBD2
j_gene: TRBJ2-1
v_gene: TRBV20-1
abundance: .
CDR3nt: TGCTGTGCTAGAGATCTTCGAGCGGGGCCTTACAATGAGCAGTTCTTC
CDR3aa: CCARDLRAGPYNEQFF